One and the same sample provided the 14 T cell receptor beta chains below, sequenced in a study of blood T cell repertoires in COVID-19. Generated by immunoSEQ multiplex PCR, the TCRdb table keeps only in-frame clones and is missing some. The table records hundreds of thousands of clones, around 88% of them present only once. Sequencing was performed on peripheral blood. The receptor source for this set is an elderly man with acute or convalescent COVID-19.

This chain links TRBV20-1 with TRBJ2-7; D ambiguous. The CDR3 extends over 11 amino acids. Germline CDR1 DFQATT, CDR2 SNEGSKA (reference sequence). V was cut by 3 bases and J by 1 base, with 4 bases left in between. The CDR3, as DNA: TGCAGTGCTAGCTCTTCCTACGAGCAGTACTTC. Translation gives CSASSSYEQYF.

The V and J genes are TRBV19 and TRBJ1-3, with no clear D. Germline loops: CDR1 LNHDA, CDR2 SQIVND (reference sequence). This CDR3 is 14 amino acids long. V lost 7 bases and J lost 0, with 10 bases in between. CDR3 nucleotide sequence: TGTGCCAGTATCGCCAGTCTCTCTGGAAACACCATATATTTT. It specifies CASIASLSGNTIYF.

The V gene is TRBV11-3, the J gene TRBJ2-7, with 7 bases that match TRBD2. The trim removed 3 bases at V and 3 bases at J, leaving 2 bases unmatched. Germline CDR1 is SGHNT and CDR2 is YENEEA. The CDR3 runs 13 residues. The CDR3 DNA is TGTGCCAGCAGCTTGGGACTACTCTACGAGCAGTACTTC. This encodes CASSLGLLYEQYF.

The CDR3 sequence is CASSVGTPNTGELFF. In DNA, the CDR3 is TGTGCCAGCAGTGTAGGGACACCGAACACCGGGGAGCTGTTTTTT. This chain connects TRBV2 to TRBJ2-2, with D possibly matching TRBD1 (6 bases). Germline V lookup: CDR1 SNHLY, CDR2 FYNNEI. The CDR3 is made up of 15 amino acids. Trimming removed 4 bases from V and 0 bases from J, with 9 bases in between.

This chain uses TRBV28 with TRBJ2-1; 14 bases match TRBD2. V gave up 6 bases and J gave up 7 bases; unmatched junction bases: 11. CDR1 and CDR2 from the germline V gene are MDHEN and SYDVKM. The CDR3 is 17 amino acids. CDR3 amino acids: CASRPKGLAGAGNEQFF. The CDR3, as DNA: TGTGCCAGCAGACCCAAGGGACTAGCGGGGGCGGGGAATGAGCAGTTCTTC.

This clone has a single count. Other DNA sequences in the sample encode the same CDR3. This chain links TRBV3-1 (or the pseudogene TRBV3-2) with TRBJ1-6; D gene ambiguous. V was pared by 1 base and J by 5 bases, with 6 bases between. This CDR3 is built from 14 residues. Germline-derived CDR1 and CDR2 are LGHDT and YNNKEL (reference sequence). The CDR3 sequence is CASSQGQDNSPLHF. DNA for the CDR3: TGTGCCAGCAGCCAAGGACAAGATAATTCACCCCTCCACTTT.

The chain links TRBV6-5 to TRBJ1-2, with TRBD1 matching 7 bases. V lost 6 bases, J lost 4 bases, and 8 bases stayed unmatched. The CDR3 loop spans 14 amino acids. Germline V lookup: CDR1 MNHEY, CDR2 SVGAGI. CDR3 protein: CASRGTGEIYGYTF. CDR3 DNA: TGTGCCAGCAGAGGAACAGGGGAAATCTATGGCTACACCTTC.

The rearrangement links TRBV5-4 to TRBJ2-3, with 11 nucleotides matching TRBD2. The germline V gene has CDR1 SGHNT and CDR2 YYREEE (reference sequence). V gave up 4 bases and J gave up 5 bases; unmatched junction bases: 12. The CDR3 is made up of 17 amino acids. This CDR3 reads CASSPGLAGGLGDTQYF. CDR3 nucleotide sequence: TGTGCCAGCAGCCCGGGATTAGCGGGAGGGTTGGGAGATACGCAGTATTTT.

This clone was seen a single time. The chain uses TRBV12-5 and TRBJ1-2, with TRBD1 identical over 10 bases. The germline V gene encodes CDR1 LGHNT and CDR2 FRNRAP. V lost 0 bases to trimming and J lost 4 bases; unmatched junction nucleotides: 5. This CDR3 comprises 16 residues. The CDR3 sequence is CASGLVRTGGIYGYTF. Written as DNA, the CDR3 is TGTGCTAGTGGTTTGGTACGGACAGGGGGTATCTATGGCTACACCTTC.

The chain joins TRBV11-3 to TRBJ2-5; 8 bases are a match to TRBD1. Looked up from germline, CDR1 is SGHNT and CDR2 is YENEEA. V lost 3 bases and J lost 5; bases outside the gene matches: 11. The CDR3 extends over 16 amino acids. The CDR3 DNA is TGTGCCAGCAGCTTGGGGGACAGGCTCGGTCTGGAGACCCAGTACTTC. It encodes CASSLGDRLGLETQYF. The entire variable domain, with the rest obtained from reference TRBV11-3 and TRBJ2-5, is as follows: EAGVVQSPRYKIIEKKQPVAFWCNPISGHNTLYWYLQNLGQGPELLIRYENEEAVDDSQLPKDRFSAERLKGVDSTLKIQPAELGDSAVYLCASSLGDRLGLETQYFGPGTRLLVL.

This clone was found a few times. This chain connects TRBV18 to TRBJ1-3; 11 bases match TRBD1. The V segment lost 5 bases and the J segment 7 bases; nucleotides outside the gene matches: 7. The germline CDR1 and CDR2 sequences are KGHSH and LQKENI. The CDR3 runs 15 residues. The CDR3 DNA reads as TGTGCCAGCTCATCGGGACAGGGGGAAAGCAACACCATATATTTT. The encoded protein is CASSSGQGESNTIYF. Looking up the rest from reference TRBV18 and TRBJ1-3 gives the full variable domain: NAGVMQNPRHLVRRRGQEARLRCSPMKGHSHVYWYRQLPEEGLKFMVYLQKENIIDESGMPKERFSAEFPKEGPSILRIQQVVRGDSAAYFCASSSGQGESNTIYFGEGSWLTVV.

The V and J genes are TRBV27 and TRBJ1-4; 8 bases fit TRBD1. There are 16 residues in the CDR3. Germline values: CDR1 MNHEY, CDR2 SMNVEV (reference sequence). V was pared by 5 bases and J by 0 bases, with 5 bases of the junction left unmatched. CDR3 nucleotides: TGTGCCAGCAGTGGGGGACAGGTGACAACTAATGAAAAACTGTTTTTT. Translated: CASSGGQVTTNEKLFF.

The chain carries TRBV11-1 and TRBJ1-6; D call uncertain. Germline V gene data show CDR1 as SGHAT and CDR2 as FQDESV (reference sequence). This CDR3 region has 14 residues. The V end lost 5 bases, the J end lost 5 bases, and 10 bases lay between the germline ends. The CDR3 spells CASSRDMNNSPLHF. CDR3 bases: TGTGCCAGCAGCCGTGACATGAATAATTCACCCCTCCACTTT.

This chain links TRBV7-2 with TRBJ2-7; 7 positions agree with TRBD1. Germline V gene data show CDR1 as SGHTA and CDR2 as FQGNSA. V was pared by 3 bases and J by 7 bases, with 15 bases of the junction left unmatched. The CDR3 spans 16 residues. As DNA, the CDR3 is TGTGCCAGCAGCTTCAACAGGGGTAAAGCAAGCAGAGAGCAGTACTTC. Its protein is CASSFNRGKASREQYF. Based on the CDR3 plus reference TRBV7-2 and TRBJ2-7, the full variable domain is GAGVSQSPSNKVTEKGKDVELRCDPISGHTALYWYRQSLGQGLEFLIYFQGNSAPDKSGLPSDRFSAERTGGSVSTLTIQRTQQEDSAVYLCASSFNRGKASREQYFGPGTRLTVT.